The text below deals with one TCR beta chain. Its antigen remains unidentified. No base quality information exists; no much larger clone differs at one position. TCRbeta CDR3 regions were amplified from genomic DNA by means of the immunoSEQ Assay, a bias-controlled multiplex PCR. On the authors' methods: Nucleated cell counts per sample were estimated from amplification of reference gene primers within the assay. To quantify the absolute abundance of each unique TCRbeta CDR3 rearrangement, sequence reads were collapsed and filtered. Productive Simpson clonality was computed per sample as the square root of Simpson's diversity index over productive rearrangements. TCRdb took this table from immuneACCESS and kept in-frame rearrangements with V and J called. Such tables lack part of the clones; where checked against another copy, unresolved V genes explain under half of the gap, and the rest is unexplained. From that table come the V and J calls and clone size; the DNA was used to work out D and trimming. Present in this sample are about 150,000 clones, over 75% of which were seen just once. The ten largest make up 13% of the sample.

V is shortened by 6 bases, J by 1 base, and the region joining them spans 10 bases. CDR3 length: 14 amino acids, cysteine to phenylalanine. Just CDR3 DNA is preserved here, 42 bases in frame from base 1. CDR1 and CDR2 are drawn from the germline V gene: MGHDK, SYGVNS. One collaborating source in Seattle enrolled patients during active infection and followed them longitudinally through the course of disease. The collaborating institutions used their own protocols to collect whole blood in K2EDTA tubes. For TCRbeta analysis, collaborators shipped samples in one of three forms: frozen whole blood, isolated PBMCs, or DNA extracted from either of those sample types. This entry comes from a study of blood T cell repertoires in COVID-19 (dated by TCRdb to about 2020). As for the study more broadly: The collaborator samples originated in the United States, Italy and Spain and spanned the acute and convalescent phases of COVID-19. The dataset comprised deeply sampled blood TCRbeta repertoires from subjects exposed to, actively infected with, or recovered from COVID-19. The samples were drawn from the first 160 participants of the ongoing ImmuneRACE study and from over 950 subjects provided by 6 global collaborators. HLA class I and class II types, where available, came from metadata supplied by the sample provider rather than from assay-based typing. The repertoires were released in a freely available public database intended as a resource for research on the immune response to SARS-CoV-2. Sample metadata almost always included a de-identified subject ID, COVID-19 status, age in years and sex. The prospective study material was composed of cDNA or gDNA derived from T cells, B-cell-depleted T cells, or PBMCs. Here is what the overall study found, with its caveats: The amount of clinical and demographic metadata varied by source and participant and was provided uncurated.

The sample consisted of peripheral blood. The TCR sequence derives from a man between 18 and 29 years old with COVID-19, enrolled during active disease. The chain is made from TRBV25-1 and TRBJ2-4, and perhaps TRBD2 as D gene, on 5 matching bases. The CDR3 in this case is CASSPPGAKNIQYF. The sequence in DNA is TGTGCCAGCAGCCCCCCGGGGGCCAAAAACATTCAGTACTTC.